These T cell receptor beta chains were read from a single sample in a study of T cell responses to AZD1222 COVID-19 vaccine. The table came from immunoSEQ multiplex PCR; TCRdb's copy has only in-frame clones and leaves some out. The sample has roughly 160,000 clones, about 91% seen once. The sample consisted of peripheral blood, taken on day 0 of MenACWY control vaccination. The origin of the receptors is an adult in good health. CDR3s include the opening cysteine and the closing phenylalanine or tryptophan. The order of the fields is V gene, J gene, CDR3 protein.

v_gene: TRBV5-4; j_gene: TRBJ2-7; CDR3aa: CASSLQGAHEQYF
v_gene: TRBV28; j_gene: TRBJ1-4; CDR3aa: CASSLIGVGEKLFF
v_gene: TRBV7-2; j_gene: TRBJ2-7; CDR3aa: CASSSGPGNTYEQYF
v_gene: TRBV7-2; j_gene: TRBJ2-2; CDR3aa: CASSWTGSFNGELFF
v_gene: TRBV18; j_gene: TRBJ1-2; CDR3aa: CASSPRTGSNYGYTF
v_gene: TRBV7-9; j_gene: TRBJ1-1; CDR3aa: CASSHGQGQDTEAFF
v_gene: TRBV6-5; j_gene: TRBJ2-7; CDR3aa: CASRPLGQSYEQYF
v_gene: TRBV19; j_gene: TRBJ1-2; CDR3aa: CASSMKTGVHYGYTF
v_gene: TRBV5-1; j_gene: TRBJ2-1; CDR3aa: CASSLGVGGAPYNEQFF
v_gene: TRBV30; j_gene: TRBJ2-1; CDR3aa: CAWRGLSGYNEQFF
v_gene: TRBV4-1; j_gene: TRBJ1-1; CDR3aa: CASSQDGLGITEAFF
v_gene: TRBV19; j_gene: TRBJ2-2; CDR3aa: CASGGQSSAGELFF
v_gene: TRBV11-2; j_gene: TRBJ2-7; CDR3aa: CASSPLYGQGRQYF
v_gene: TRBV7-4; j_gene: TRBJ1-5; CDR3aa: CASSPNGHPSNQPQHF
v_gene: TRBV10-3; j_gene: TRBJ2-3; CDR3aa: CAISVSGDPLTDTQYF
v_gene: TRBV2; j_gene: TRBJ2-1; CDR3aa: CASSERLAGARNEQFF
v_gene: TRBV27; j_gene: TRBJ2-2; CDR3aa: CASSPLSGNTGELFF
v_gene: TRBV5-1; j_gene: TRBJ2-1; CDR3aa: CASSLGLASDEQFF
v_gene: TRBV3-1/TRBV3-2; j_gene: TRBJ1-2; CDR3aa: CASSQRPGGYTF
v_gene: TRBV5-1; j_gene: TRBJ2-1; CDR3aa: CASSPSGRSEQFF
v_gene: TRBV25-1; j_gene: TRBJ1-2; CDR3aa: CASSPTRGANYGYTF
v_gene: TRBV7-2; j_gene: TRBJ2-7; CDR3aa: CASRPPGQPYYEQYF
v_gene: TRBV24-1; j_gene: TRBJ2-7; CDR3aa: CATSDPARGQGGEQYF
v_gene: TRBV11-1; j_gene: TRBJ1-6; CDR3aa: CASSQIASYNSPLHF
v_gene: TRBV5-6; j_gene: TRBJ2-7; CDR3aa: CASSRDPSYEQYF
v_gene: TRBV7-9; j_gene: TRBJ1-1; CDR3aa: CASSSEQGKAFF